Reported below is one T cell receptor beta chain. This sample stems from a study of long-term antiretroviral therapy in people with HIV. Per the germline V gene, CDR1 is SGHRS and CDR2 is YFSETQ. This CDR3 has 15 amino acids. The ends lost 4 bases at V and 4 bases at J; junction bases unmatched: 3. With survey level as its setting, the immunoSEQ assay was v3.0. Clones were sequenced by immunoSEQ multiplex PCR, and TCRdb holds only the in-frame ones, with some missing. The sample lists roughly 12,000 clones; 83% were seen once. The sequence was obtained from a man aged 35 to 55 with HIV. This sample comprised unsorted PBMCs, obtained 3.4 years after starting antiretroviral therapy. J is TRBJ2-1 and V is TRBV5-1; 12 bases line up with TRBD2. CDR3 in amino acids: CASSELAGGYNEQFF. CDR3 DNA: TGCGCCAGCAGCGAGCTAGCGGGAGGGTACAATGAGCAGTTCTTC.